One sample yielded the 29 T cell receptor beta chains listed below, sequenced in a study of T cell responses to AZD1222 COVID-19 vaccine. Method: immunoSEQ multiplex PCR; TCRdb's copy keeps in-frame clones and lacks some. The table includes approximately 170,000 clones, around 88% detected once. Source: peripheral blood, taken 28 days after the second AZD1222 dose. The receptor source for this set is an adult who received the AZD1222 COVID-19 vaccine.

The J gene is TRBJ2-3, the V gene TRBV5-1; possibly TRBD1 for D (5 bases). Per the germline V gene, CDR1 is SGHRS and CDR2 is YFSETQ. This CDR3 has 14 amino acids. Trimming removed 3 bases at V and 6 bases at J, with 14 bases between. As DNA, the CDR3 is TGCGCCAGCAGCTCTCGACAGCCTGGGGATACGCAGTATTTT. It codes for CASSSRQPGDTQYF.

V and J are TRBV6-6 and TRBJ2-7, with D possibly being TRBD1 (6 bases). Germline CDR1 and CDR2: MNHNY and SVGAGI (reference sequence). The CDR3 loop spans 15 amino acids. Trimming removed 2 bases from V and 2 bases from J, with 13 bases in between. CDR3 protein: CASSYEQGGAYEQYF. DNA for the CDR3: TGTGCCAGCAGTTACGAACAGGGTGGGGCCTACGAGCAGTACTTC.

In its sample, this clone was seen once. V usage is TRBV6-5 and J usage is TRBJ2-5; 7 nucleotides line up with TRBD1. The germline CDR1 and CDR2 sequences are MNHEY and SVGAGI. The V gene end was trimmed by 5 bases and the J gene end by 2 bases; junction bases not matched to a gene: 5. This CDR3 has 14 residues. This CDR3 reads CASSNPGQQETQYF. For the CDR3, the DNA is TGTGCCAGCAGTAACCCGGGACAGCAAGAGACCCAGTACTTC.

As concerns this clone: This CDR3 is also generated by other DNA sequences in the sample. Written as DNA, the CDR3 is TGCGCCAGCAGCTTGGGGCAGGGGGCTGAAGCTTTCTTT. This sequence encodes CASSLGQGAEAFF. This sequence joins TRBV5-1 and TRBJ1-1, with 7 bases identical to TRBD1. J was trimmed by 6 bases and V by 0 bases; bases with no gene match: 2. The CDR3 spans 13 residues. Germline V gives CDR1 SGHRS, CDR2 YFSETQ.

This chain uses TRBV28 with TRBJ2-2; D perhaps matches TRBD2 (5 bases). The germline CDR1 and CDR2 sequences are MDHEN and SYDVKM. The V and J ends lost 7 bases and 1 base respectively, with 16 bases between them. The CDR3 is 16 residues long. Here the CDR3 reads CASTQSDWENTGELFF. DNA for the CDR3: TGTGCCAGCACCCAATCGGACTGGGAGAACACCGGGGAGCTGTTTTTT.

The rearrangement links TRBV5-4 to TRBJ2-1, with 12 bases aligning to TRBD2. The CDR3 is made up of 16 amino acids. Germline values: CDR1 SGHNT, CDR2 YYREEE (reference sequence). The J segment lost 5 bases and the V segment lost 2 bases, leaving 5 bases of the junction unmatched. CDR3 protein: CASSFGLAGPHNEQFF. In DNA, the CDR3 is TGTGCCAGCAGCTTTGGACTAGCGGGACCCCACAATGAGCAGTTCTTC.

This chain links TRBV9 with TRBJ2-1; 10 bases line up with TRBD1. The V gene's germline CDR1 is SGDLS and CDR2 YYNGEE. The ends lost 2 bases at V and 8 bases at J; junction bases unmatched: 10. CDR3 length equals 16 residues. DNA for the CDR3: TGTGCCAGCAGCGTGAGTCCGGGACAGGGGATCCATGAGCAGTTCTTC. Translated: CASSVSPGQGIHEQFF.

V and J are TRBV9 and TRBJ2-1; tentative D call: TRBD1 (6 bases). Germline CDR1 SGDLS, CDR2 YYNGEE. The CDR3 runs 16 residues. Trimming took 0 bases from V and 0 from J, leaving 10 bases between them. CDR3 sequence: CASSVGVGASYNEQFF. For the CDR3, the DNA is TGTGCCAGCAGCGTAGGGGTGGGGGCCTCCTACAATGAGCAGTTCTTC.

The V call is TRBV6-1, the J call TRBJ2-7, with 8 positions matching TRBD2. The CDR3 is 15 residues long. CDR1 MNHNS and CDR2 SASEGT come from the germline V gene. J was trimmed by 4 bases and V by 3 bases; bases with no gene match: 8. DNA of the CDR3: TGTGCCAGCAGTGACGGAGCGGGGGCAGGGTACGAGCAGTACTTC. It is translated as CASSDGAGAGYEQYF.

The chain joins TRBV7-6 to TRBJ2-7; 7 bases map to TRBD1. Germline V CDR1 and CDR2: SGHVS, FNYEAQ. The CDR3 runs 16 residues. After removal of 3 bases from V and 0 bases from J, the junction contained 8 bases not matched to a gene. In DNA, the CDR3 is TGTGCCAGCAGCTTCAGAGGGGGCGATAGCTCCTACGAGCAGTACTTC. Protein product: CASSFRGGDSSYEQYF.

The rearrangement links TRBV5-1 to TRBJ1-4, with D uncertain. The V gene lost 4 bases and the J gene lost 8 bases, with 21 bases spanning the gap. Germline V CDR1 and CDR2: SGHRS, YFSETQ. This CDR3 contains 16 residues. In DNA, the CDR3 is TGCGCCAGCAGCCCAACGGCGGGTCGATCGGGGGAAAAACTGTTTTTT. As protein: CASSPTAGRSGEKLFF.

The J gene is TRBJ1-1, the V gene TRBV6-5; TRBD1 matches at 8 bases. The V segment lost 6 bases and the J segment 1 base; nucleotides outside the gene matches: 7. CDR1 MNHEY and CDR2 SVGAGI come from the germline V gene. The length of the CDR3 is 15 residues. CDR3 in DNA: TGTGCCAGCAGGCCAGGGACAGGCGCGAACACTGAAGCTTTCTTT. Translating it yields CASRPGTGANTEAFF.

The genes are TRBV10-3 and TRBJ2-3, with 9 nucleotides matching TRBD2. Trimming removed 4 bases from V and 5 bases from J; junction bases left unmatched: 7. The CDR3 has 15 amino acids. The V gene's germline CDR1 is ENHRY and CDR2 SYGVKD. The CDR3 DNA follows: TGTGCCATCAGTGGGGGGAGCGGGGGGTTAGATACGCAGTATTTT. It yields the protein CAISGGSGGLDTQYF.

This rearrangement joins TRBV19 to TRBJ1-4; no clear D. The V and J ends lost 7 bases and 0 bases respectively, with 18 bases between them. Germline V lookup: CDR1 LNHDA, CDR2 SQIVND (reference sequence). CDR3 length: 17 residues. This CDR3 reads CASTLNPLGTTNEKLFF. The CDR3 DNA is TGTGCCAGTACCCTAAACCCCCTCGGGACAACTAATGAAAAACTGTTTTTT. Full variable domain (remainder filled in from reference TRBV19 and TRBJ1-4): DGGITQSPKYLFRKEGQNVTLSCEQNLNHDAMYWYRQDPGQGLRLIYYSQIVNDFQKGDIAEGYSVSREKKESFPLTVTSAQKNPTAFYLCASTLNPLGTTNEKLFFGSGTQLSVL.

The chain recombines TRBV28 with TRBJ1-1, with D perhaps matching TRBD1 (5 bases). V lost 3 bases to trimming and J lost 10 bases, with 12 bases between them. Per germline, CDR1 MDHEN and CDR2 SYDVKM. The CDR3 loop spans 12 amino acids. The CDR3 DNA sequence: TGTGCCAGCAGTTTGGTCTGGGGGGGAGCTTTCTTT. Encoded protein: CASSLVWGGAFF.

V and J are TRBV3-1 (or the pseudogene TRBV3-2) and TRBJ1-2; D call uncertain. CDR3 length equals 15 residues. CDR1 and CDR2 from the germline V gene are LGHDT and YNNKEL (reference sequence). The V and J ends lost 3 bases and 2 bases respectively, with 13 bases between them. The DNA of the CDR3 is TGTGCCAGCAGCCAGTTGTCCTTAGGCAACTATGGCTACACCTTC. It yields the protein CASSQLSLGNYGYTF.

The V and J genes are TRBV9 and TRBJ1-4; a possible D gene is TRBD1 (5 bases). The germline V gene encodes CDR1 SGDLS and CDR2 YYNGEE. Trimming took off 2 bases at V and 8 bases at J, with 13 bases between the two ends. This CDR3 contains 14 residues. The CDR3 sequence: CASSVAPDSEKLFF. The CDR3 DNA follows: TGTGCCAGCAGCGTGGCCCCTGACAGCGAAAAACTGTTTTTT.

This chain links TRBV28 with TRBJ1-2; maybe TRBD1 (5 bases). Germline loops: CDR1 MDHEN, CDR2 SYDVKM. The CDR3 sequence is 16 residues long. V dropped 6 bases and J dropped 4 bases, with 21 bases sitting between them. CDR3 protein: CASSLGGLQSRYGYTF. The CDR3, as DNA: TGTGCCAGCAGCCTGGGGGGTCTCCAGTCTCGCTATGGCTACACCTTC.

Here the CDR3 DNA reads TGTGCCAGCAGTCTAGCGGGGGGGCTGACGGAGACCCAGTACTTC. Protein sequence: CASSLAGGLTETQYF. The rearrangement links TRBV11-2 to TRBJ2-5; 12 positions agree with TRBD2. Germline CDR1 SGHAT, CDR2 FQNNGV. V was clipped by 6 bases and J by 5 bases; unmatched bases: 7. The length of the CDR3 is 15 residues.

In its sample, this clone was seen a few times. CDR3 DNA sequence: TGCGCCAGCAGCCAATCGACAGCGAACTATGGCTACACCTTC. It translates to CASSQSTANYGYTF. The rearrangement links TRBV4-1 to TRBJ1-2; possible D gene TRBD1, 5 bases. This CDR3 comprises 14 residues. Germline V gene data show CDR1 as MGHRA and CDR2 as YSYEKL. V was cut by 2 bases and J by 2 bases, with 9 bases left in between.

This clone has a single count. V usage is TRBV18 and J usage is TRBJ1-3; D call uncertain. The CDR3 is made up of 16 amino acids. Germline V gene data show CDR1 as KGHSH and CDR2 as LQKENI. V dropped 3 bases and J dropped 1 base, with 13 bases sitting between them. The CDR3 DNA is TGTGCCAGCTCACCCACAAGAGGATCTTCTGGAAACACCATATATTTT. It yields the protein CASSPTRGSSGNTIYF.

The chain is built from TRBV13 and TRBJ1-1; D is uncertain. V was pared by 5 bases and J by 1 base, with 8 bases between. The CDR3 has 13 residues. Germline CDR1 PRHDT, CDR2 FYEKMQ (reference sequence). The CDR3 loop reads CASSPAGNTEAFF. As DNA, the CDR3 is TGTGCCAGCAGCCCCGCGGGGAACACTGAAGCTTTCTTT.

This clone is a singleton in its sample. The chain couples TRBV7-2 to TRBJ2-2; D gene uncertain. V was clipped by 0 bases and J by 8 bases, with 4 bases between them. Germline CDR1 is SGHTA and CDR2 is FQGNSA. The CDR3 loop spans 12 amino acids. For the CDR3, the DNA is TGTGCCAGCAGCTTAGCGGGGGGGGAGCTGTTTTTT. Amino acids: CASSLAGGELFF.

The rearrangement links TRBV5-5 to TRBJ2-1; D unresolved. This CDR3 is built from 13 residues. Germline V gene sequence: CDR1 SGHKS, CDR2 YYEKEE (reference sequence). Trimming removed 5 bases from V and 7 bases from J, with 13 bases in between. In DNA, the CDR3 is TGTGCCAGCAGGCCTAGTCCGAGGAATGAGCAGTTCTTC. It is translated as CASRPSPRNEQFF.

This clone has only one observation. The V and J genes are TRBV18 and TRBJ1-2, with 12 bases identical to TRBD1. V shed 4 bases, J shed 6 bases, and the junction held 3 bases outside the gene matches. This CDR3 comprises 14 residues. Germline-derived CDR1 and CDR2 are KGHSH and LQKENI. In DNA, the CDR3 is TGTGCCAGCTCACTGGGACAGGGGGCCGATGGCTACACCTTC. This translates into CASSLGQGADGYTF.

The chain links TRBV6-1 to TRBJ2-7; the D call may be TRBD1 or TRBD2 (5 bases each). V dropped 2 bases and J dropped 0 bases, with 17 bases sitting between them. This CDR3 spans 17 amino acids. The germline V gene has CDR1 MNHNS and CDR2 SASEGT. CDR3 bases: TGTGCCAGCAGTGAAAAGGCAGGGAGACCCCTCTCCTACGAGCAGTACTTC. Protein product: CASSEKAGRPLSYEQYF.

The V and J genes are TRBV30 and TRBJ1-6; possibly TRBD1 for D (5 bases). This CDR3 has 15 amino acids. V was trimmed by 0 bases and J by 7 bases, leaving 13 bases between them. CDR1 and CDR2 from the germline V gene are GTSNPN and SVGIG (reference sequence). The CDR3 spells CAWSVQSGRNSPLHF. In DNA, the CDR3 is TGTGCCTGGAGTGTACAATCAGGGCGGAATTCACCCCTCCACTTT.

The chain couples TRBV24-1 to TRBJ2-3; TRBD2 aligns across 12 bases. The CDR3 extends over 16 amino acids. Germline CDR1 is KGHDR and CDR2 is SFDVKD. V shed 7 bases and J 4 bases; nucleotides not matched to a gene: 8. In DNA form, the CDR3 reads TGTGCCACCAGCGCTCCTAGCGGGGGGGCATCAGATACGCAGTATTTT. Its protein product is CATSAPSGGASDTQYF.

There are a few counts of this clone. The gene calls are TRBV28 and TRBJ1-2, with D unclear. The CDR3 has 16 residues. Trimming took off 4 bases at V and 3 bases at J, with 18 bases between the two ends. Germline V lookup: CDR1 MDHEN, CDR2 SYDVKM. The CDR3 spells CASSSGRGRFYYGYTF. The CDR3 nucleotides are TGTGCCAGCAGTTCCGGCCGGGGAAGATTCTACTATGGCTACACCTTC.